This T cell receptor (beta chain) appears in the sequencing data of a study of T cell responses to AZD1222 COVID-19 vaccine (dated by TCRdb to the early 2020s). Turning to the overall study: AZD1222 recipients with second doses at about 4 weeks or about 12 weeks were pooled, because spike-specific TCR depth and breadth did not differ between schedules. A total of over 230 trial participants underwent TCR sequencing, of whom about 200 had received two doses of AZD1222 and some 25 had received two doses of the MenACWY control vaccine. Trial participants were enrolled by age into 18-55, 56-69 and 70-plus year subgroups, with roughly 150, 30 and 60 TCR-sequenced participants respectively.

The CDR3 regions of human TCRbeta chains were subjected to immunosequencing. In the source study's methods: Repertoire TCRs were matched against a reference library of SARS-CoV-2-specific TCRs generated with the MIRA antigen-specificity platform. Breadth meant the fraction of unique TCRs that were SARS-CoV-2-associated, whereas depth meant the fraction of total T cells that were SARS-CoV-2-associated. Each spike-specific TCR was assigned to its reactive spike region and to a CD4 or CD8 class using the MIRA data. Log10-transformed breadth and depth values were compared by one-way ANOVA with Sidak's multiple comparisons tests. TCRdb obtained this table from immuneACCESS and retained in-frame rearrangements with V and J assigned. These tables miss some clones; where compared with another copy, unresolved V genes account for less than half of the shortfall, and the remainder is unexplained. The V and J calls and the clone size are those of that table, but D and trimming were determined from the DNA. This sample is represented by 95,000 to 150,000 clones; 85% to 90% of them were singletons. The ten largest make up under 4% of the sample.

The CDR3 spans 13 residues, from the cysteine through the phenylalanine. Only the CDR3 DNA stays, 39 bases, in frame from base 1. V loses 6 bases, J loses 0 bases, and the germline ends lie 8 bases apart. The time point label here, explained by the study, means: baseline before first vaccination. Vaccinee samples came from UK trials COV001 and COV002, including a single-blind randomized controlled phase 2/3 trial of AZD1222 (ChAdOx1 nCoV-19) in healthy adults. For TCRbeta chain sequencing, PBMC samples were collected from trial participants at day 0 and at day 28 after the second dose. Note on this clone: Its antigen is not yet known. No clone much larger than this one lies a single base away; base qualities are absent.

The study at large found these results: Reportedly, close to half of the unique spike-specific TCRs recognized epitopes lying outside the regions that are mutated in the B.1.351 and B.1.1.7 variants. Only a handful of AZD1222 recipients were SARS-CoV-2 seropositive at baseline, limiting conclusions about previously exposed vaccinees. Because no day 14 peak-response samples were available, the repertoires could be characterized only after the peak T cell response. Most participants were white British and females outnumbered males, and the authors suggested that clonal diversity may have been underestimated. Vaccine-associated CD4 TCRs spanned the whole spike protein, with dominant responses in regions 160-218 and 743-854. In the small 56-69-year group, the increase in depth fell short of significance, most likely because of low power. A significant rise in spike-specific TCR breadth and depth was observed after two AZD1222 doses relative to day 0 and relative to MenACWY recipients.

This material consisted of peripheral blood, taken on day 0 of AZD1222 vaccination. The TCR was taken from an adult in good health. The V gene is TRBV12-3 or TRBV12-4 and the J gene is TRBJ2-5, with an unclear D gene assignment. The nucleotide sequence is TGTGCCAGCAGCCTGGCGCACCAAGAGACCCAGTACTTC. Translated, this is CASSLAHQETQYF.